The T cell receptor beta chain described here comes from a study of OX40 agonist ivuxolimab in advanced cancers. Whole-study findings and limits: Relative to CD4+, CD8+ T cells held more expanded clones on average.

Data came from immunoSEQ multiplex PCR; TCRdb stores just in-frame clones and leaves some out. The table has just under 85,000 clones, approximately 84% seen once. Per germline, CDR1 LNHDA and CDR2 SQIVND (reference sequence). The ends lost 3 bases at V and 1 base at J; junction bases unmatched: 2. The length of the CDR3 is 14 residues. Turning to this clone: The target antigen is unknown.

The rearrangement links TRBV19 to TRBJ1-2; 7 nucleotides agree with TRBD1. The sequenced sample was CD4+ or CD8+ T cells sorted from blood, obtained in a trial of the OX40 agonist ivuxolimab. This TCR was sampled from an adult with an advanced solid tumor such as melanoma, head and neck, liver or kidney cancer. CDR3 amino acids: CASSIPGGNYGYTF. In DNA form, the CDR3 reads TGTGCCAGTAGTATCCCAGGGGGTAACTATGGCTACACCTTC.